The entry below gives a single T cell receptor (beta chain) sequence along with its context. The sample originates from a study of long-term antiretroviral therapy in people with HIV. The CDR3 consists of 14 residues. The ends lost 8 bases at V and 4 bases at J; junction bases unmatched: 7. Germline CDR1 is WSHSY and CDR2 is SAAADI. At the survey level, the v3.0 immunoSEQ assay was run. The repertoire was sequenced with immunoSEQ multiplex PCR; TCRdb's copy has only in-frame clones and lacks some. This table holds tens of thousands of clones, about 93% found once. The chain is built from TRBV10-2 and TRBJ1-1; 10 bases map to TRBD1. The specimen comprised unsorted PBMCs, sampled 6.2 years after starting antiretroviral therapy. The TCR comes from a man in his forties with HIV. CDR3 residues: CASGGQGMSTEAFF. The CDR3 DNA sequence: TGCGCCAGCGGGGGACAGGGGATGAGCACTGAAGCTTTCTTT.